These T cell receptor beta chains were read from a single sample in a study of regulatory T cells in long-lasting Graves disease. MiXCR, run by TCRdb on the multiplex PCR reads, gives a single entry per CDR3 protein. The data show roughly 520,000 distinct CDR3 sequences, approximately 12% seen once. This sample was shared with a second study, whose subject was T cells in Graves' hyperthyroidism and ophthalmopathy.

This specimen consisted of peripheral blood mononuclear cells (PBMCs), obtained at new diagnosis, from a patient treated with antithyroid drugs. The receptors were gathered from a woman between 25 and 40 years old with Graves disease. CDR3s leave out the opening cysteine and the closing phenylalanine or tryptophan.

>TRBV6-5|TRBJ2-1
ASSLSSGEIDYNEQF
>TRBV11-1|TRBJ2-7
ASSRRTSASYEQY
>TRBV27|TRBJ2-7
ASKLGTGAYEQY
>TRBV11-2|TRBJ1-1
ASSLDRWSGEAF
>TRBV30|TRBJ1-1
AWSADRGELNTEAF
>TRBV9|TRBJ2-7
ASSSGSSYEQY
>TRBV5-1|-
ASSLRLETQY
>TRBV2|TRBJ2-1
ASTTGTSGYNEQF
>TRBV3-1|TRBJ1-6
ASSHGQATNSPLH
>TRBV10-3|TRBJ1-2
AISESGDFNYGYT
>TRBV30|TRBJ2-4
AWSRTSGRGVKNIQY
>TRBV4-3|TRBJ1-1
ASSQATENTEAF
>TRBV14|TRBJ2-7
ASSNSHEQY
>TRBV7-2|TRBJ2-6
ASSFNQGPGANVLT
>TRBV7-2|TRBJ1-6
ASSLARRGNSPLH
>TRBV2|TRBJ1-1
ASSDKGRTEAF
>TRBV7-9|TRBJ2-7
ASSPTSSEQY
>TRBV7-9|TRBJ2-7
ASSSAAGIYEQY
>TRBV20-1|TRBJ2-4
SASAGTSAGGY
>TRBV6-1|TRBJ1-2
ASRAGYKRENYGYT
>TRBV27|TRBJ2-1
ASSPTLGTSDEQF
>TRBV3-1|TRBJ2-5
ASSRLGIQETQY
>TRBV6-2/TRBV6-3|TRBJ1-1
ASSAARETEAF
>TRBV4-2|TRBJ1-4
ASSQDEMGAFAANEKLF
>TRBV12-5|TRBJ1-1
ASGFVGTEAF
>TRBV2|TRBJ2-5
ASTPQGGSETQY
>TRBV19|TRBJ1-1
ASSDRVYTEAF
>TRBV5-1|TRBJ2-7
ASTQLAGVPEQY
>TRBV20-1|TRBJ2-3
SARDWSIRGDTQY
>TRBV5-1|TRBJ1-1
ASSDQGRNTEAF
>TRBV7-2|TRBJ2-7
ASSSKALSSYEQY
>TRBV28|TRBJ1-1
ASSLLTGRLEAF
>TRBV29-1|TRBJ1-2
SVEDQEIYGYT
>TRBV3-1|TRBJ2-7
ASSRQGNAYEQY
>TRBV7-3|TRBJ2-1
ASSPQGIRQSRLSEQF
>TRBV29-1|TRBJ2-7
SARPMGGGSYEQY
>TRBV18|TRBJ2-3
ASSPGGYGTDTQY
>TRBV19|TRBJ2-1
ASSIGGLAGGNEQF
>TRBV2|TRBJ1-1
ASSLRVQNTEAF
>TRBV20-1|TRBJ1-1
SAREADRETRGAF
>TRBV7-2|TRBJ2-1
ASSQAVRDNEQF
>TRBV11-3|TRBJ2-1
ASSLRPASGNPYNEQF
>TRBV10-2|TRBJ2-3
ASSEVGGDTDTQY